This TCR beta chain was recorded in a study of beta chain features in type 1 diabetes. The wider study: No patient-donor differences in age, gender, total cells or subset yield.

Study outcomes and limitations: The question of HLA type influencing TCRB rearrangement was one that remained unresolved here. All four CD4+ subsets from Type 1 diabetes patients carried moderately but significantly shorter TCRB CDR3s.

With regard to this clone: Its antigen is unknown.

All of the isolated RNA was reverse transcribed, so expressed TCRB transcripts were sequenced. Sequencing used immunoSEQ multiplex PCR; TCRdb keeps in-frame clones, though not all of them. Of about 270,000 clones listed, 14% are singletons. The single heparinised draw taken from each donor contained 90 to 150 mL of blood on average. All sorted populations exceeded 95% purity. There are 14 residues in the CDR3. From germline, CDR1 is SEHNR and CDR2 FQNEAQ (reference sequence). J gave up 1 base and V 3 bases, and 2 bases lay outside the gene matches. What was sequenced was naive CD4+ T cells from blood. This chain uses TRBV7-9 with TRBJ2-7; 8 bases match TRBD1. This TCR was sampled from a young man with type 1 diabetes. The CDR3 sequence: CASSFGTGSYEQYF. For the CDR3, the DNA is TGTGCCAGCAGCTTTGGGACAGGATCCTACGAGCAGTACTTC.